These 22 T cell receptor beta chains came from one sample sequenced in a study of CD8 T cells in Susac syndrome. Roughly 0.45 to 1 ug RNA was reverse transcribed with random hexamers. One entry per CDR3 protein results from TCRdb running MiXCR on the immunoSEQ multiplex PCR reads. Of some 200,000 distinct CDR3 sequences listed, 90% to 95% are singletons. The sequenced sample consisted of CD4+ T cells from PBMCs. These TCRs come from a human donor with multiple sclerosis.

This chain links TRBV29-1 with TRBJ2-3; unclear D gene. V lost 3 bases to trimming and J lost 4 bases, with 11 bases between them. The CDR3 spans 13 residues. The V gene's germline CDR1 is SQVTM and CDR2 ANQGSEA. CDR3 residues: CSVDVQAADTQYF. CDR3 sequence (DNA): TGCAGCGTTGATGTCCAGGCGGCAGATACGCAGTATTTT.

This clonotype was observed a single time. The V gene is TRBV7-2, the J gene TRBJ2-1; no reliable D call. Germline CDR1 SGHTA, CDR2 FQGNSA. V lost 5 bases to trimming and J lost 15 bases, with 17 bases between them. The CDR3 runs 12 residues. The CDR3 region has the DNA TGTGCCAGCAGCCCCTCCAGGACGAAGGCGTTCTTC. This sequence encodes CASSPSRTKAFF.

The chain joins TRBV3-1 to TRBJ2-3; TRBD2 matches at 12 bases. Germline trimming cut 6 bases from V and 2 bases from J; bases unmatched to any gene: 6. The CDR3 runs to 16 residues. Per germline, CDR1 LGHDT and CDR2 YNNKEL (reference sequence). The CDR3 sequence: CASRPGLAGTTDTQYF. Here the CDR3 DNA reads TGTGCCAGCAGGCCTGGACTAGCGGGAACCACAGATACGCAGTATTTT.

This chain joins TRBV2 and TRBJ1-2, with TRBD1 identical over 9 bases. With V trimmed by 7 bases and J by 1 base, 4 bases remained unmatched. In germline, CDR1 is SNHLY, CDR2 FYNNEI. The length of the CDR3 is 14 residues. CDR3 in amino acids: CASMGDRDNYGYTF. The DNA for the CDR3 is TGTGCCAGCATGGGGGACAGGGATAACTATGGCTACACCTTC. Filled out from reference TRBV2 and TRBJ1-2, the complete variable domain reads EPEVTQTPSHQVTQMGQEVILRCVPISNHLYFYWYRQILGQKVEFLVSFYNNEISEKSEIFDDQFSVERPDGSNFTLKIRSTKLEDSAMYFCASMGDRDNYGYTFGSGTRLTVV.

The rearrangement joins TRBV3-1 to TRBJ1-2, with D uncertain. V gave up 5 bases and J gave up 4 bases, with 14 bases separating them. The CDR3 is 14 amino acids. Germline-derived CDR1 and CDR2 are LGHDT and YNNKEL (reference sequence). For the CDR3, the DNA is TGTGCCAGCAGCGGAGCCCTTGGGTTCTATGGCTACACCTTC. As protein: CASSGALGFYGYTF.

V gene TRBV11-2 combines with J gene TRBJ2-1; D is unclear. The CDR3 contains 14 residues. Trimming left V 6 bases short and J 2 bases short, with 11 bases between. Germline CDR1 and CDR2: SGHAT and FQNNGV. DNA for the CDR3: TGTGCCAGCAGTGCTGGGCCTCCCTACAATGAGCAGTTCTTC. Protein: CASSAGPPYNEQFF.

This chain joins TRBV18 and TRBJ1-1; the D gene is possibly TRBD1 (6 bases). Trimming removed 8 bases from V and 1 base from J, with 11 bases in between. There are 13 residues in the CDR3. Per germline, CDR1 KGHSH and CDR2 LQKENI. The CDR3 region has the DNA TGTGCCAGCCAAGGGGGGGAGAACACTGAAGCTTTCTTT. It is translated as CASQGGENTEAFF.

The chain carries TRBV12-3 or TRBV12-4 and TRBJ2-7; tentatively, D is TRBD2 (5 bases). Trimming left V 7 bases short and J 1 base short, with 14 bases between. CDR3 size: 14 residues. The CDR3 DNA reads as TGTGCCAGCACTTTGGGAGTTGGGTCCTACGAGCAGTACTTC. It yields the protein CASTLGVGSYEQYF.

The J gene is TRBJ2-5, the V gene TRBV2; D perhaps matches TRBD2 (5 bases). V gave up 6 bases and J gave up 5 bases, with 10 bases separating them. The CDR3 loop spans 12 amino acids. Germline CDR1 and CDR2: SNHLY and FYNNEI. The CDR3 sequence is CASRKGVETQYF. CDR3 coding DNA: TGTGCCAGCAGGAAGGGAGTTGAGACCCAGTACTTC.

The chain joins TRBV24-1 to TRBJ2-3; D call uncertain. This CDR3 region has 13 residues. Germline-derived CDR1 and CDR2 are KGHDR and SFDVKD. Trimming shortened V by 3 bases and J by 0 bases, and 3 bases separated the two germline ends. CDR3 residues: CATSDRSTDTQYF. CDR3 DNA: TGTGCCACCAGTGATAGGAGCACAGATACGCAGTATTTT.

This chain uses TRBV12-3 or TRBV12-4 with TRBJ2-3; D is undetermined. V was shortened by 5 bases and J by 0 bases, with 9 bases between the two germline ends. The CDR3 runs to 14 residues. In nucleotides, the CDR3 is TGTGCCAGCAGTCCATCCCGTAGCACAGATACGCAGTATTTT. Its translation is CASSPSRSTDTQYF.

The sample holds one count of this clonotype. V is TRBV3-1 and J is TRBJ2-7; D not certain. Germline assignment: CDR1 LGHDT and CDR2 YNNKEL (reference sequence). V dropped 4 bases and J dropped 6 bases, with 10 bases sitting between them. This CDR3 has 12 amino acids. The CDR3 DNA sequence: TGTGCCAGCAGCCGACTGAGCTCCGAGCAGTACTTC. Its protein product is CASSRLSSEQYF.

The CDR3 loop is CASSQRLDNEQFF. CDR3 DNA: TGTGCCAGCAGCCAAAGACTAGACAATGAGCAGTTCTTC. The chain links TRBV3-1 to TRBJ2-1; TRBD2 might be the D (6 bases). The ends were cut back, 2 bases at V and 5 bases at J, with 7 bases in the middle. Germline V gene lookup returns CDR1 LGHDT and CDR2 YNNKEL (reference sequence). This CDR3 has 13 amino acids.

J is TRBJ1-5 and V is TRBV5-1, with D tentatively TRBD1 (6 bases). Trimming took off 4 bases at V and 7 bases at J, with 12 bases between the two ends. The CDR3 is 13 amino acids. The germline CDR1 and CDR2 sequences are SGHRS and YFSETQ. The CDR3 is CASSPRGEQPQHF. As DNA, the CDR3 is TGCGCCAGCAGCCCTAGGGGGGAACAGCCCCAGCATTTT.

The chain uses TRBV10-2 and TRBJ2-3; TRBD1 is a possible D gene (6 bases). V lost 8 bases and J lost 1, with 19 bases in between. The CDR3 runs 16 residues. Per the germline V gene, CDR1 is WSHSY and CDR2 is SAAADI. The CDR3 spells CASSHSPRQGTDTQYF. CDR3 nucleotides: TGCGCCAGCTCCCACTCCCCGCGACAGGGCACAGATACGCAGTATTTT.

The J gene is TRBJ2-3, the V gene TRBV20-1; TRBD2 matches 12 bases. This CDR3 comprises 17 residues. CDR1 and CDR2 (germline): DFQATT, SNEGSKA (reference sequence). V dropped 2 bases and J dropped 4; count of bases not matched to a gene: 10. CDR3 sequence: CSARRRLAGDVADTQYF. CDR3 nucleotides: TGCAGTGCTAGACGTAGACTAGCGGGAGATGTTGCAGATACGCAGTATTTT.

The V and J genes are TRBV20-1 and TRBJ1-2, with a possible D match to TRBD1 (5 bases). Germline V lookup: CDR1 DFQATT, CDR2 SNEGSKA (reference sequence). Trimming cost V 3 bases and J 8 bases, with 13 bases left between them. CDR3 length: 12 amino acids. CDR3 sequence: CSASPQGGGYTF. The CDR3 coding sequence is TGCAGTGCTAGCCCGCAGGGTGGGGGCTACACCTTC.

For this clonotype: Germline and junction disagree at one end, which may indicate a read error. The CDR3 nucleotides read TGTGCCAGCAGCGTAGGTAACTCGAGGCGGGGGATTAAGTTC. Protein: CASSVGNSRRGIKF. The chain employs TRBV9 and TRBJ2-1; 7 nucleotides agree with TRBD2. Germline V CDR1 and CDR2: SGDLS, YYNGEE. The CDR3 consists of 14 residues.

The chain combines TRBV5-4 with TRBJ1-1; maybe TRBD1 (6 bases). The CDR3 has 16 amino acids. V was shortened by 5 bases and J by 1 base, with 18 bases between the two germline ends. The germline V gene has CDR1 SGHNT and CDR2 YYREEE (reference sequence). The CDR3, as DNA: TGTGCCAGCAGTTATGCGAGGGGGGGACCGAACACTGAAGCTTTCTTT. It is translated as CASSYARGGPNTEAFF.

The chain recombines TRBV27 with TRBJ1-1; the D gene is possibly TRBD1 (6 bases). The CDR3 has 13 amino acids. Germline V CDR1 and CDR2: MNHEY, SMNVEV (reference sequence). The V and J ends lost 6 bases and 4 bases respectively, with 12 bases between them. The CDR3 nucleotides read TGTGCCAGCAGCAAACAGGGTTTCACTGAAGCTTTCTTT. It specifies CASSKQGFTEAFF.

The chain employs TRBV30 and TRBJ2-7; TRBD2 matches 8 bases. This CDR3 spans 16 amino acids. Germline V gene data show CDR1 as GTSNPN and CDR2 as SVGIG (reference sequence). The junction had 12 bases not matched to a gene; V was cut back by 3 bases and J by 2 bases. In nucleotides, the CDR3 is TGTGCCTGGAGCACCGGGCGGGGGGCTCTGGCCTACGAGCAGTACTTC. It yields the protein CAWSTGRGALAYEQYF.

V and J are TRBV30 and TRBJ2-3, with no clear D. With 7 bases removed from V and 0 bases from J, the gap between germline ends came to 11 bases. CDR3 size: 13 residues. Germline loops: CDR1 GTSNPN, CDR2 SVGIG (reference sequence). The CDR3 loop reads CASTRSSTDTQYF. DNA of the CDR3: TGTGCCTCGACTCGATCTAGCACAGATACGCAGTATTTT.